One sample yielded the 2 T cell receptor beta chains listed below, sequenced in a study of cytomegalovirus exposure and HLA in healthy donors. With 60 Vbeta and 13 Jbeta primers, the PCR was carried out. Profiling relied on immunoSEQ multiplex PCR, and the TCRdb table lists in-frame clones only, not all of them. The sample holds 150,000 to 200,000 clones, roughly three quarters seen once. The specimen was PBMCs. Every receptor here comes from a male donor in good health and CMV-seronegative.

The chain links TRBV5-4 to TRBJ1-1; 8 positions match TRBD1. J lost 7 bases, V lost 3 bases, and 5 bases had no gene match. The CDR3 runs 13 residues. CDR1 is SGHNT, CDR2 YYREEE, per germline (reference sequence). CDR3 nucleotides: TGTGCCAGCAGCTGGGGACAGGCCTATGAAGCTTTCTTT. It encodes CASSWGQAYEAFF. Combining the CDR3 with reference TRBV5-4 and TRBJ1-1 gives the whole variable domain ETGVTQSPTHLIKTRGQQVTLRCSSQSGHNTVSWYQQALGQGPQFIFQYYREEENGRGNFPPRFSGLQFPNYSSELNVNALELDDSALYLCASSWGQAYEAFFGQGTRLTVV.

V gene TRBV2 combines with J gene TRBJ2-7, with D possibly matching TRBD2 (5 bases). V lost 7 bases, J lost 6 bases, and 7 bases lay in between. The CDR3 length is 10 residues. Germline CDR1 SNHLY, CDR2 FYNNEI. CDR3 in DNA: TGTGCCAGCAAGAGCGGCGAGCAGTACTTC. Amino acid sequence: CASKSGEQYF.